Below are 2 T cell receptor beta chains sequenced from a single sample in a study of OX40 agonist ivuxolimab in advanced cancers. Assay used: immunoSEQ multiplex PCR; TCRdb lists only in-frame clones, some missing. This sample has about 19,000 clones, with around 80% found just once. Sequencing used CD4+ or CD8+ T cells sorted from blood, obtained in a trial of the OX40 agonist ivuxolimab. The receptors derive from an adult with an advanced solid tumor such as melanoma, head and neck, liver or kidney cancer.

V gene TRBV27 combines with J gene TRBJ2-3; D is unclear. Trimming shortened V by 5 bases and J by 5 bases, and 11 bases separated the two germline ends. This CDR3 has 13 residues. The V gene's germline CDR1 is MNHEY and CDR2 SMNVEV (reference sequence). In nucleotides, the CDR3 is TGTGCCAGCAGTCCGCAGCAGAGAGATACGCAGTATTTT. As protein: CASSPQQRDTQYF.

This chain connects TRBV28 to TRBJ2-7; possibly TRBD1 or TRBD2 for D (5 bases each). Trimming removed 6 bases at V and 1 base at J, with 10 bases between. Per germline, CDR1 MDHEN and CDR2 SYDVKM. The CDR3 has 13 residues. The CDR3 sequence: CASSPGLSYEQYF. CDR3 bases: TGTGCCAGCAGCCCGGGGCTATCCTACGAGCAGTACTTC.